Included here is one T cell receptor (beta chain) sequence, with context. The antigen is unknown. In germline, CDR1 is DFQATT, CDR2 SNEGSKA (reference sequence). J gave up 7 bases and V 2 bases, and 10 bases lay outside the gene matches. The length of the CDR3 is 16 residues. The sample belongs to a study of T cells after yellow fever vaccination. General study findings and limits: Abundant contaminating clonotypes from the bulk population could appear in FACS-sorted repertoires. Post-booster reappearance was seen for most primary-vaccination clones (around 96% CD4, around 89% CD8).

A universal primer site and UMIs were added as TCR cDNA was made by 5'RACE template switching. TCRdb reanalysed the 5' RACE reads using MiXCR and keeps one entry per CDR3 protein. The repertoire holds approximately 450,000 distinct CDR3 sequences, with 18% as singletons. Material: PBMCs, obtained before the yellow fever booster vaccination. The chain recombines TRBV20-1 with TRBJ1-6, with 8 bases aligning to TRBD1. The sequence was obtained from a man aged 18 to 30 who received the YFV17D yellow fever vaccine. The CDR3 sequence is CSARLGQANWNSPLHF. CDR3 coding DNA: TGCAGTGCTAGACTGGGACAGGCGAATTGGAATTCACCCCTCCACTTT.